This entry lists 11 T cell receptor beta chains sequenced from one sample in a study of shared clonotypes between healthy human individuals. TCRdb's copy holds only in-frame clones and misses some; the assay was immunoSEQ multiplex PCR. Seen here are approximately 1.5 million clones, approximately 98.5% observed once, and the top ten hold roughly 0.35%. The specimen was naive CD4+ T cells sorted from blood. Subset described: CD45RA+ positively selected. The receptors were sampled from a man younger than 45 in good health.

The rearrangement joins TRBV5-5 to TRBJ2-4; 9 bases map to TRBD2. Trimming at V came to 6 bases and at J to 7 bases, leaving 17 bases not matched to a gene. CDR1 and CDR2 (germline): SGHKS, YYEKEE (reference sequence). The CDR3 consists of 17 residues. The CDR3 sequence is CASTTYGGRAPANIQYF. CDR3 in DNA: TGTGCCAGCACTACTTACGGCGGGAGGGCCCCAGCGAACATTCAGTACTTC.

The chain recombines TRBV2 with TRBJ2-7, with D uncertain. CDR1 is SNHLY, CDR2 FYNNEI, per germline. V was trimmed by 8 bases and J by 6 bases, leaving 17 bases between them. There are 13 residues in the CDR3. In DNA form, the CDR3 reads TGTGCCAGCCGATTGGGCCCACAGATCGAGCAGTACTTC. It translates to CASRLGPQIEQYF.

The chain joins TRBV29-1 to TRBJ2-5, with TRBD1 matching over 10 bases. Germline V gene lookup returns CDR1 SQVTM and CDR2 ANQGSEA. The CDR3 sequence is 15 residues long. After removal of 5 bases from V and 1 base from J, the junction contained 7 bases not matched to a gene. The CDR3 nucleotides are TGCAGCGTTACGCGACAGGGGGCAGGCCAAGAGACCCAGTACTTC. Protein: CSVTRQGAGQETQYF. The whole variable domain, filled in from reference TRBV29-1 and TRBJ2-5, reads SAVISQKPSRDICQRGTSLTIQCQVDSQVTMMFWYRQQPGQSLTLIATANQGSEATYESGFVIDKFPISRPNLTFSTLTVSNMSPEDSSIYLCSVTRQGAGQETQYFGPGTRLLVL.

This clone came up once. The chain is built from TRBV7-9 and TRBJ2-1, with TRBD2 identical over 8 bases. This CDR3 has 15 amino acids. V lost 8 bases to trimming and J lost 6 bases; unmatched junction nucleotides: 12. CDR1 is SEHNR and CDR2 is FQNEAQ in the germline V gene (reference sequence). CDR3 residues: CASRQLAGRANEQFF. The DNA of the CDR3 is TGTGCCAGCCGACAGCTAGCGGGCCGAGCCAATGAGCAGTTCTTC. Filled out from reference TRBV7-9 and TRBJ2-1, the complete variable domain reads DTGVSQNPRHKITKRGQNVTFRCDPISEHNRLYWYRQTLGQGPEFLTYFQNEAQLEKSRLLSDRFSAERPKGSFSTLEIQRTEQGDSAMYLCASRQLAGRANEQFFGPGTRLTVL.

The V and J genes are TRBV9 and TRBJ1-2; D unclear. Germline CDR1 and CDR2: SGDLS and YYNGEE. This CDR3 has 16 residues. V gave up 3 bases and J gave up 4 bases, with 19 bases separating them. The CDR3 here is CASSGTANLRGYGYTF. The CDR3 bases are TGTGCCAGCAGCGGGACCGCCAATTTGCGGGGCTATGGCTACACCTTC.

The chain recombines TRBV5-1 with TRBJ2-5, with 10 positions matching TRBD2. CDR1 SGHRS and CDR2 YFSETQ come from the germline V gene. The CDR3 runs 16 residues. V lost 4 bases and J lost 4; bases outside the gene matches: 10. CDR3 amino acids: CASSLTLAGDRETQYF. The CDR3 coding sequence is TGCGCCAGCAGCCTAACCCTAGCGGGAGATAGAGAGACCCAGTACTTC.

This chain joins TRBV19 and TRBJ2-1, with TRBD2 as a possible D gene (6 bases). The V gene lost 5 bases and the J gene lost 2 bases, with 19 bases spanning the gap. This CDR3 region has 17 residues. The germline CDR1 and CDR2 sequences are LNHDA and SQIVND (reference sequence). The chain's CDR3 is CASSVLRGRSPYNEQFF. The DNA of the CDR3 is TGTGCCAGTAGTGTGTTACGTGGGAGGAGCCCCTACAATGAGCAGTTCTTC.

V gene TRBV11-2 combines with J gene TRBJ2-5, with 9 positions matching TRBD1. Germline V gene sequence: CDR1 SGHAT, CDR2 FQNNGV. Trimming removed 5 bases from V and 1 base from J; junction bases left unmatched: 2. There are 14 residues in the CDR3. The CDR3 DNA sequence: TGTGCCAGCAGCGGACAGGGGTTCCAAGAGACCCAGTACTTC. Encoded protein: CASSGQGFQETQYF. Full variable domain (rest looked up from reference TRBV11-2 and TRBJ2-5): EAGVAQSPRYKIIEKRQSVAFWCNPISGHATLYWYQQILGQGPKLLIQFQNNGVVDDSQLPKDRFSAERLKGVDSTLKIQPAKLEDSAVYLCASSGQGFQETQYFGPGTRLLVL.

The rearrangement uses TRBV9 and TRBJ2-2; 8 nucleotides line up with TRBD1. The CDR3 runs to 15 residues. Germline CDR1 and CDR2: SGDLS and YYNGEE. V trimming: 3 bases; J trimming: 5 bases; junction bases outside the gene matches: 6. The CDR3 bases are TGTGCCAGCAGCGGAAAGGACAGGGTTACCGGGGAGCTGTTTTTT. It yields the protein CASSGKDRVTGELFF.

The rearrangement links TRBV5-4 to TRBJ2-1; 8 nucleotides line up with TRBD1. This CDR3 region has 15 residues. Trimming at V came to 3 bases and at J to 7 bases, leaving 9 bases not matched to a gene. The germline V gene has CDR1 SGHNT and CDR2 YYREEE (reference sequence). DNA of the CDR3: TGTGCCAGCAGCTCCCCGGGACAGGTCTTTAATGAGCAGTTCTTC. Protein: CASSSPGQVFNEQFF. The full variable domain, in which reference TRBV5-4 and TRBJ2-1 provide the parts outside the CDR3, is ETGVTQSPTHLIKTRGQQVTLRCSSQSGHNTVSWYQQALGQGPQFIFQYYREEENGRGNFPPRFSGLQFPNYSSELNVNALELDDSALYLCASSSPGQVFNEQFFGPGTRLTVL.

This clone was counted a single time. The rearrangement links TRBV6-1 to TRBJ1-2; TRBD1 might be the D (6 bases). CDR3 length: 17 amino acids. The V gene lost 1 base and the J gene lost 6 bases, with 21 bases spanning the gap. Germline CDR1 is MNHNS and CDR2 is SASEGT. The CDR3 protein is CASSEDVLGQLFDGYTF. CDR3 bases: TGTGCCAGCAGTGAAGACGTTCTCGGACAGCTTTTCGATGGCTACACCTTC.